This T cell receptor (beta chain) is drawn from a study of low-dose radiotherapy and immunotherapy resistance in tumors. As for time point: before trial treatment. TRAV- and TRBV-specific primers primed first-strand cDNA, covering alpha and beta chains. The TCRs were subjected to amplification over about 19 PCR cycles employing a constant-region primer in conjunction with a V-primer adapter. One entry per CDR3 protein results from TCRdb running MiXCR on the reads. Of some 85,000 distinct CDR3 sequences in the sample, 15% to 20% were seen once. Germline V lookup: CDR1 SGHAT, CDR2 FQNNGV. V shed 1 base and J shed 9 bases, with 16 bases lying between them. This CDR3 region has 15 residues. At least ten counts were recorded for this clonotype.

This TCR derives from a male donor with prostate cancer. The source material was PBMCs, sampled before treatment. The chain recombines TRBV11-2 with TRBJ2-1, with unresolved D. CDR3 region: CASSLVREGWSEQFF. In DNA, the CDR3 is TGTGCCAGCAGCTTAGTCCGAGAAGGGTGGAGTGAGCAGTTCTTC.